These 5 T cell receptor beta chains were all obtained from the same sample, sequenced in a study of spatial heterogeneity in lung cancer (dated by TCRdb to 2018 to 2020). Per the publication, the time point label means: sample taken at primary tumor resection. Without any cell sorting, TCR sequencing was performed on whole RNA extracted either from tumor and nontumor lung tissue or from cryopreserved PBMC samples. The receptor library was made with 5' RACE. The sequencer listed for this sample is NextSeq 500. TCRdb trimmed the raw reads at Q25, called clones with MiXCR and kept productive beta chains. Entries are consolidated by CDR3 protein sequence, retaining the most common genes and DNA. The sample profile shows around 87,000 distinct CDR3 sequences; 9.5% to 15% of them were found once. Clones ranked in the top ten supply under 50% of the sample. Sequencing was performed on PBMCs, taken at surgery. Receptors were obtained from a male donor with early-stage non-small cell lung cancer.

This clonotype occurred a few times. V usage is TRBV28 and J usage is TRBJ2-1, with 8 bases fitting TRBD1. The germline V gene has CDR1 MDHEN and CDR2 SYDVKM. V was clipped by 6 bases and J by 2 bases; unmatched bases: 3. CDR3 length equals 14 residues. The CDR3 sequence is CASRQDRAYNEQFF. Here the CDR3 DNA reads TGTGCCAGCAGGCAGGACAGGGCCTACAATGAGCAGTTCTTC.

This chain connects TRBV9 to TRBJ2-3; D gene ambiguous. Trimming removed 0 bases from V and 0 bases from J, with 8 bases in between. This CDR3 is 15 amino acids long. Germline loops: CDR1 SGDLS, CDR2 YYNGEE. In DNA, the CDR3 is TGTGCCAGCAGCGTAGGGCTGGTCAGCACAGATACGCAGTATTTT. Translated: CASSVGLVSTDTQYF.

This clonotype has more than one count but fewer than ten. The chain couples TRBV4-3 to TRBJ2-7, with 11 bases aligning to TRBD2. Germline CDR1 LGHNA, CDR2 YSLEER. Trimming removed 5 bases from V and 2 bases from J; junction bases left unmatched: 5. This CDR3 has 15 amino acids. The CDR3 DNA sequence: TGCGCCAGCAGCGGAGGGACTAGCGGTGCCTACGAGCAGTACTTC. Its protein is CASSGGTSGAYEQYF.

The table lists this clonotype with many counts. The V and J genes are TRBV2 and TRBJ1-2; a weak D match, TRBD1 (5 bases). The germline gives CDR1 SNHLY, CDR2 FYNNEI. The CDR3 is 15 amino acids. V lost 3 bases and J 4 bases, leaving 15 bases between the germline ends. CDR3 amino acids: CASSDPGTLSYGYTF. As DNA, the CDR3 is TGTGCCAGCAGTGATCCCGGGACCCTAAGCTATGGCTACACCTTC.

V is TRBV7-2 and J is TRBJ2-3, with D unresolved. The germline V gene has CDR1 SGHTA and CDR2 FQGNSA. CDR3 length: 14 amino acids. The germline V and J ends were trimmed by 5 bases and 2 bases, with 11 bases remaining between them. CDR3 DNA sequence: TGTGCCAGCAGCGGAGTTTATATCACAGATACGCAGTATTTT. This gives the protein CASSGVYITDTQYF.